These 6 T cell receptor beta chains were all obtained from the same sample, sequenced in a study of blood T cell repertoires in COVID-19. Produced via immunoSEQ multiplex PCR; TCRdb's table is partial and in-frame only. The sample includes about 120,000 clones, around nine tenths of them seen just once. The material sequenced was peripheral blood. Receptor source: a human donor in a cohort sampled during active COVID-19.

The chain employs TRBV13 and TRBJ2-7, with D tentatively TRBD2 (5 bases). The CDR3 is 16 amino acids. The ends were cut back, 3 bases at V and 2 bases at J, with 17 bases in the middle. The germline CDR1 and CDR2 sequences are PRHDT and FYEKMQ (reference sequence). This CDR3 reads CASSFGEGGRAYEQYF. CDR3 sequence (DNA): TGTGCCAGCAGCTTTGGTGAGGGTGGCCGGGCCTACGAGCAGTACTTC. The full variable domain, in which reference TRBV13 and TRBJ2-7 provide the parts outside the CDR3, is AAGVIQSPRHLIKEKRETATLKCYPIPRHDTVYWYQQGPGQDPQFLISFYEKMQSDKGSIPDRFSAQQFSDYHSELNMSSLELGDSALYFCASSFGEGGRAYEQYFGPGTRLTVT.

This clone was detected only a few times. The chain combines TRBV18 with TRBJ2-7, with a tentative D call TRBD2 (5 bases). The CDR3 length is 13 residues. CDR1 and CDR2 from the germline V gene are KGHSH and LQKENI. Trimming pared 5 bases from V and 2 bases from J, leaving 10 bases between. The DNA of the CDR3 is TGTGCCAGCTCAGGTCCGGGAACCTACGAGCAGTACTTC. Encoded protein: CASSGPGTYEQYF.

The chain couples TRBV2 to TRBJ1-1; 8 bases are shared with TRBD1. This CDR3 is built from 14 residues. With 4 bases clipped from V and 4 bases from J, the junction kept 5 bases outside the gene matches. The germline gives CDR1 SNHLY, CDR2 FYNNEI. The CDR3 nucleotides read TGTGCCAGCAGTGTACGAACAGGGGGCACTGAAGCTTTCTTT. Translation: CASSVRTGGTEAFF.

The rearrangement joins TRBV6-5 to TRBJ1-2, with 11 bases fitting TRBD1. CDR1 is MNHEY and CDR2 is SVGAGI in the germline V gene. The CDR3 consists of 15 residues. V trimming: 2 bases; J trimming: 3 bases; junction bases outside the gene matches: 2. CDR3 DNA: TGTGCCAGCAGTTACGGACAGGGGGCTGACTATGGCTACACCTTC. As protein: CASSYGQGADYGYTF.

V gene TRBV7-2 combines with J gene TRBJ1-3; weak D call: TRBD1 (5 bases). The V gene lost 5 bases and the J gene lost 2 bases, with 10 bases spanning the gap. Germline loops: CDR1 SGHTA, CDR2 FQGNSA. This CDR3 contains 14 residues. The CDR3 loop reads CASSRDFAGNTIYF. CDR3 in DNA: TGTGCCAGCAGCCGGGACTTTGCTGGAAACACCATATATTTT. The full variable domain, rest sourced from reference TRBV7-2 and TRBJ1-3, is GAGVSQSPSNKVTEKGKDVELRCDPISGHTALYWYRQSLGQGLEFLIYFQGNSAPDKSGLPSDRFSAERTGGSVSTLTIQRTQQEDSAVYLCASSRDFAGNTIYFGEGSWLTVV.

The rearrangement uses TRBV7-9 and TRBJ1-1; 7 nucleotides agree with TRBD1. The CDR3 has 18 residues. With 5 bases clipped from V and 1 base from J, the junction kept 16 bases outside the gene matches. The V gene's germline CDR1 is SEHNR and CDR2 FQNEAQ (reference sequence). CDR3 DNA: TGTGCCAGCAGCCCATACAGGACAGGATATTCGTGGAACACTGAAGCTTTCTTT. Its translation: CASSPYRTGYSWNTEAFF.